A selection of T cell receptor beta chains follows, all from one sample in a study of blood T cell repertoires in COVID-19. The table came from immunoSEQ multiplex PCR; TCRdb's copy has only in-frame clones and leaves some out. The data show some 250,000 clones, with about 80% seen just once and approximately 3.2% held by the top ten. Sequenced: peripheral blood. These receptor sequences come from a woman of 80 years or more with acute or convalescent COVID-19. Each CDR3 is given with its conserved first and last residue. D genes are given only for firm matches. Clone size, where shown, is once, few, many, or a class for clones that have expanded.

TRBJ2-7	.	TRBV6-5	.	CASSYSQGYSYEQYF	TGTGCCAGCAGTTACTCCCAGGGATACTCCTACGAGCAGTACTTC
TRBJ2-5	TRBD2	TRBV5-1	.	CASSLAGTRQETQYF	TGCGCCAGCAGCCTGGCCGGGACTAGACAAGAGACCCAGTACTTC
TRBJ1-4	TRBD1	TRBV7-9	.	CASSTDRVGEKLFF	TGTGCCAGCAGCACTGACAGGGTGGGTGAAAAACTGTTTTTT
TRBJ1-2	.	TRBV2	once	CASSYTLYGYTF	TGTGCCAGCAGTTACACCCTCTATGGCTACACCTTC
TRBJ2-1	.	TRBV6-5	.	CASNLRGYEQFF	TGTGCCAGCAACCTACGTGGTTATGAGCAGTTCTTC
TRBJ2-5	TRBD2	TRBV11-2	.	CASSLGLAGGPGETQYF	TGTGCCAGCAGCTTAGGGCTAGCGGGGGGGCCGGGGGAGACCCAGTACTTC
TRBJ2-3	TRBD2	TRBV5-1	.	CASSPEGTSGGYTDTQYF	TGCGCCAGCAGCCCCGAGGGGACTAGCGGGGGATACACAGATACGCAGTATTTT
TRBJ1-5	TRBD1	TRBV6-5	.	CASRRGLQTGRPQHF	TGTGCCAGCAGGAGGGGTCTCCAGACAGGGCGGCCCCAGCATTTT
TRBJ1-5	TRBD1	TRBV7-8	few	CASSLEGQLSNQPQHF	TGTGCCAGCAGCCTAGAGGGACAGCTTAGCAATCAGCCCCAGCATTTT
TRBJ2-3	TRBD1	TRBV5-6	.	CASSSSGTGSTDTQYF	TGTGCCAGCAGCTCTTCCGGGACAGGAAGCACAGATACGCAGTATTTT
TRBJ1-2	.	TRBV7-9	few	CASSFGQSRNGYTF	TGTGCCAGCAGCTTCGGACAGAGCCGTAACGGCTACACCTTC
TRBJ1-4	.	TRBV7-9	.	CASHRGGAGEKLFF	TGTGCCAGCCACCGTGGGGGGGCAGGGGAAAAACTGTTTTTT
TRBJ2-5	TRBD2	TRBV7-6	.	CASSPSGGSGGALKETQYF	TGTGCCAGCAGCCCCTCGGGGGGTAGCGGGGGGGCTTTGAAAGAGACCCAGTACTTC
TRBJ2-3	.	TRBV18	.	CASSLGTTSTDTQYF	TGTGCCAGCTCACTCGGGACAACTAGCACAGATACGCAGTATTTT
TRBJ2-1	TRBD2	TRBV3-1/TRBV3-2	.	CASSQAGGSGSDEQFF	TGTGCCAGCAGCCAAGCTGGAGGTAGCGGGAGCGATGAGCAGTTCTTC
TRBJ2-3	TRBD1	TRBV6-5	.	CASARQGATDTQYF	TGTGCCAGTGCTCGACAGGGTGCAACAGATACGCAGTATTTT
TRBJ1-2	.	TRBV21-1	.	CASSATLQGCNYGYTF	TGTGCCAGCAGCGCAACCCTTCAGGGATGTAACTATGGCTACACCTTC
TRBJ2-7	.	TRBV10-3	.	CAISGRDGGYYEQYF	TGTGCCATCAGTGGCCGGGACGGGGGTTACTACGAGCAGTACTTC
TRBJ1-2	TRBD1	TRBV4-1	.	CASSQETGANYGYTF	TGCGCCAGCAGCCAAGAGACAGGGGCCAACTATGGCTACACCTTC
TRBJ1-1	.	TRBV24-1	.	CATSQDKMNTEAFF	TGTGCCACCAGTCAGGATAAGATGAACACTGAAGCTTTCTTT
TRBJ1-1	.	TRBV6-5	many	CASKSQDTEAFF	TGTGCCAGCAAGTCACAAGATACTGAAGCTTTCTTT
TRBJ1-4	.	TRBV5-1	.	CASSLALRTATNEKLFF	TGCGCCAGCAGCTTGGCCTTGCGGACTGCAACTAATGAAAAACTGTTTTTT
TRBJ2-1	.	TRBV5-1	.	CASSPSNPPDEQFF	TGCGCCAGCAGCCCTTCAAACCCGCCGGATGAGCAGTTCTTC
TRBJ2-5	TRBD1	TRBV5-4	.	CASSPYRQGQETQYF	TGTGCCAGCAGCCCTTACCGACAGGGCCAAGAGACCCAGTACTTC
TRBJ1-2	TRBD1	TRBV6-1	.	CASSEQGTVGYTF	TGTGCCAGCAGTGAACAAGGGACAGTTGGCTACACCTTC
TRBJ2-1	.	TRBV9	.	CASSVTSRDNEQFF	TGTGCCAGCAGCGTTACTAGCAGGGACAATGAGCAGTTCTTC
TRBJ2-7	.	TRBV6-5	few	CASSYGARLYF	TGTGCCAGCAGTTACGGGGCCCGTCTGTACTTC
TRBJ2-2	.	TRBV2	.	CASRRDLGELFF	TGTGCCAGCAGGCGGGATCTCGGGGAGCTGTTTTTT
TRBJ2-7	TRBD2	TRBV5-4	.	CASSFIRASGSLGSYEQYF	TGTGCCAGCAGCTTTATAAGGGCTAGCGGGAGTTTAGGGTCCTACGAGCAGTACTTC
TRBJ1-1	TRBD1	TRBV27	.	CASSLEGYRTGHTNTEAFF	TGTGCCAGCAGTTTAGAAGGGTATAGGACAGGACATACGAACACTGAAGCTTTCTTT
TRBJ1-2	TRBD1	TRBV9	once	CASSALDRVVSANYGYTF	TGTGCCAGCAGCGCCCTAGACAGGGTTGTTAGCGCTAACTATGGCTACACCTTC
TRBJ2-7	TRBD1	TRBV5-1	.	CASSSTYRGSYEQYF	TGCGCCAGCAGCTCCACCTACAGGGGTAGCTACGAGCAGTACTTC
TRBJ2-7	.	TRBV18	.	CASSRQATYEQYF	TGTGCCAGCTCCCGACAGGCTACCTACGAGCAGTACTTC
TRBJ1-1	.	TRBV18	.	CASSPAGTDTEAFF	TGTGCCAGCTCACCAGCTGGGACTGACACTGAAGCTTTCTTT
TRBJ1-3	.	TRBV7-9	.	CASSLLNESGNTIYF	TGTGCCAGCAGCTTACTTAACGAGAGCGGAAACACCATATATTTT
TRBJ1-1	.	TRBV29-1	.	CSVGEGSANTEAFF	TGCAGCGTTGGAGAAGGCAGCGCGAACACTGAAGCTTTCTTT
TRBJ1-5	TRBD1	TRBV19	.	CASRLRQGGNQPQHF	TGTGCCAGTAGACTAAGACAGGGCGGAAATCAGCCCCAGCATTTT
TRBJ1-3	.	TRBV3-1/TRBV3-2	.	CASRPGGGNTIYF	TGTGCCAGCAGACCCGGGGGGGGGAACACCATATATTTT
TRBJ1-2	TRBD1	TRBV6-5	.	CASSPGQWNYGYTF	TGTGCCAGCAGTCCGGGACAGTGGAACTATGGCTACACCTTC
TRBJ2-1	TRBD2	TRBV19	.	CASSITTRGAYNEQFF	TGTGCCAGTAGTATAACCACGCGGGGGGCCTACAATGAGCAGTTCTTC
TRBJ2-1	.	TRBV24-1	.	CATSDSSEGALKEQFF	TGTGCCACCAGTGATTCTTCGGAGGGGGCGCTTAAGGAGCAGTTCTTC
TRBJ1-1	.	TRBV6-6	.	CASTGGTMAEAFF	TGTGCCAGCACCGGGGGAACGATGGCTGAAGCTTTCTTT
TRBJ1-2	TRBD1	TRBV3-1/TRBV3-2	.	CASSRGTGPDGYTF	TGTGCCAGCAGCCGGGGGACAGGGCCAGATGGCTACACCTTC
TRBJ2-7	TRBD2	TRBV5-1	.	CASSLTSGRDEQYF	TGCGCCAGCAGTCTGACTAGCGGGAGGGACGAGCAGTACTTC
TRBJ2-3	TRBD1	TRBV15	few	CATSGRQGTVADTQYF	TGTGCCACCAGCGGCAGACAGGGGACGGTCGCAGATACGCAGTATTTT
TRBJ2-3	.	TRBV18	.	CASSPGGTYTDTQYF	TGTGCCAGCTCACCGGGCGGGACTTACACAGATACGCAGTATTTT
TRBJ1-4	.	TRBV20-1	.	CSGQENEKLFF	TGCAGTGGACAGGAGAATGAAAAACTGTTTTTT
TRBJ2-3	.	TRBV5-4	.	CASSLAVRVGDTQYF	TGTGCCAGCAGCTTGGCTGTTCGGGTGGGAGATACGCAGTATTTT